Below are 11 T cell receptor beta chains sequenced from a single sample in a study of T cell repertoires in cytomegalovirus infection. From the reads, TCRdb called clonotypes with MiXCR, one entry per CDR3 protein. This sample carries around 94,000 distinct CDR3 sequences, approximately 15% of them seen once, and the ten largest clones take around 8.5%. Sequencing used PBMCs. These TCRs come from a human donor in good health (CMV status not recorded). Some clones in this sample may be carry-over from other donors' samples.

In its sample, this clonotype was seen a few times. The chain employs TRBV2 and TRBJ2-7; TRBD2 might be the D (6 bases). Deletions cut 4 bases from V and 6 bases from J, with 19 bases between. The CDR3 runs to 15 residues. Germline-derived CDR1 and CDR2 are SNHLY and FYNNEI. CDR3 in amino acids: CASSAGTLIGAEQYF. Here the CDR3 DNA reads TGTGCCAGCAGTGCTGGGACTTTGATTGGGGCCGAGCAGTACTTC. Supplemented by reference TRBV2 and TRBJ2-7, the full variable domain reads EPEVTQTPSHQVTQMGQEVILRCVPISNHLYFYWYRQILGQKVEFLVSFYNNEISEKSEIFDDQFSVERPDGSNFTLKIRSTKLEDSAMYFCASSAGTLIGAEQYFGPGTRLTVT.

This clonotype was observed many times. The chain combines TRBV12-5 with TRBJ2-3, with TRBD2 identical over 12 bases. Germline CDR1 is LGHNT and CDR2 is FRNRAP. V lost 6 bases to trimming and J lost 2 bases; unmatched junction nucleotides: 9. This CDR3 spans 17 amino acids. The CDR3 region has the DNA TGTGCTAGTGGGGCGACTAGCGGGGGTTCCTACACAGATACGCAGTATTTT. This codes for CASGATSGGSYTDTQYF.

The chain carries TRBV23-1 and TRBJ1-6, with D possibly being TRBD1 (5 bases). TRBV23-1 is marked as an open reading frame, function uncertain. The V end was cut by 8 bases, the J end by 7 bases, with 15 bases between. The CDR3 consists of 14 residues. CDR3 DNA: TGCGCCAGCGAAAAGCGCAGGGCAAATTCACCCCTCCACTTT. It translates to CASEKRRANSPLHF.

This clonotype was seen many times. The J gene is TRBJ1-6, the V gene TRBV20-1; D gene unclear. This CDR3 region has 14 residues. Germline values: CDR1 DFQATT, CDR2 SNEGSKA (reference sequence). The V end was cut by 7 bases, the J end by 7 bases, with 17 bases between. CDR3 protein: CSVAEWQPNSPLHF. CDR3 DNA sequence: TGCAGTGTTGCAGAATGGCAGCCGAATTCACCCCTCCACTTT.

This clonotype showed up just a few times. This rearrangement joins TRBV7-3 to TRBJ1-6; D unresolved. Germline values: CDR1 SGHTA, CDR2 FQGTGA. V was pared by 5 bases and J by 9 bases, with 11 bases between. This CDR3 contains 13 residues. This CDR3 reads CASSPLRGSPLHF. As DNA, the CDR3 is TGTGCCAGCAGCCCTCTACGAGGTTCACCCCTCCACTTT. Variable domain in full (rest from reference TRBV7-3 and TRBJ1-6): GAGVSQTPSNKVTEKGKYVELRCDPISGHTALYWYRQSLGQGPEFLIYFQGTGAADDSGLPNDRFFAVRPEGSVSTLKIQRTERGDSAVYLCASSPLRGSPLHFGNGTRLTVT.

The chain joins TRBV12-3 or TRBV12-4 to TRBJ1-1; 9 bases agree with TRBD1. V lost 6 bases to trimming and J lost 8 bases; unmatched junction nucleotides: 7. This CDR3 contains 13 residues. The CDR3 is CASRSTGGVEAFF. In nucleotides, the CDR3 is TGTGCCAGCAGGTCCACAGGGGGCGTAGAAGCTTTCTTT.

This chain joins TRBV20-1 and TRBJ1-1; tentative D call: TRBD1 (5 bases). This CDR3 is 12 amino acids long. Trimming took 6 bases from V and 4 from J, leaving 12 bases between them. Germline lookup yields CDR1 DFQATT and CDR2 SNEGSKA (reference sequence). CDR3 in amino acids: CSARGGITEAFF. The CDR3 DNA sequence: TGCAGTGCACGGGGGGGGATCACTGAAGCTTTCTTT.

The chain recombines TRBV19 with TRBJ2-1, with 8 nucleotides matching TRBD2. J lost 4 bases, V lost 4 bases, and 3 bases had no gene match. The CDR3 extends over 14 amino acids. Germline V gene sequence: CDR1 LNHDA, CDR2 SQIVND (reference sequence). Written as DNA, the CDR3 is TGTGCCAGTAGTACCCGACTAGCGTACAATGAGCAGTTCTTC. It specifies CASSTRLAYNEQFF.

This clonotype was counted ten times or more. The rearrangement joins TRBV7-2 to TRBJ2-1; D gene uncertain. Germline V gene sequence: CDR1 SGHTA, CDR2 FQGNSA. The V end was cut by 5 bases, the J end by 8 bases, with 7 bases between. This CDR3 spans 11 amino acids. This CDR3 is CASSSRDEQFF. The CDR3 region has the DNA TGTGCCAGCAGCAGCCGGGATGAGCAGTTCTTC.

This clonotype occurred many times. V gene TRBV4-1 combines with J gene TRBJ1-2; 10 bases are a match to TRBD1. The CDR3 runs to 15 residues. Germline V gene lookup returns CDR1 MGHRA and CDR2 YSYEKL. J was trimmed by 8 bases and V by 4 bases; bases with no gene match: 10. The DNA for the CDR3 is TGCGCCAGCAGCCCCCCACAGGGGACAGGGGAAGGCTACACCTTC. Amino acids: CASSPPQGTGEGYTF.

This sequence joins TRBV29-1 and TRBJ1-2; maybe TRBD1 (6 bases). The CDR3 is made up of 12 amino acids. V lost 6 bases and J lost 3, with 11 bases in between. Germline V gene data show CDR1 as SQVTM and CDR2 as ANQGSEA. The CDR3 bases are TGCAGCGTAAGCAGGGGCGACTATGGCTACACCTTC. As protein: CSVSRGDYGYTF.